Listed below are T cell receptor beta chains from one sample, sequenced in a study of tumor-infiltrating lymphocytes in primary liver carcinoma. TCRdb reanalysed the multiplex PCR reads using MiXCR and keeps one entry per CDR3 protein. In the table there are about 78,000 distinct CDR3 sequences, about 64% of which are singletons. The sequencing sample was made of liver tumor tissue from sampling region 4. Receptors were obtained from a woman aged 60 to 75 with primary liver carcinoma and hepatitis B virus infection. Both conserved end residues are part of each CDR3. The D gene is left open where the match is weak. The size entry is marked missing in some rows and otherwise reads once, few, many or a size class.

V: TRBV11-2; J: TRBJ2-3; D: .; size: .; CDR3: CVSCLTSVRDMQYF; DNA: TGTGTCAGCTGCCTCACGAGTGTGAGGGATATGCAGTATTTT
V: TRBV12-3/TRBV12-4; J: TRBJ2-2; D: .; size: .; CDR3: CASPANDPDTGELFF; DNA: TGCGCCAGCCCGGCTAACGACCCGGACACCGGGGAGCTGTTTTTT
V: TRBV20-1; J: TRBJ2-3; D: .; size: .; CDR3: CSAIVPRLGTDTQYF; DNA: TGCAGTGCTATAGTCCCCAGACTGGGCACAGATACGCAGTATTTT
V: TRBV6-1; J: TRBJ2-3; D: .; size: .; CDR3: CASSDGGSTDTQFF; DNA: TGTGCCAGCAGTGATGGTGGCTCTACAGATACGCAGTTTTTT
V: TRBV6-6; J: TRBJ1-1; D: .; size: many; CDR3: CASTPHGNTEAFF; DNA: TGTGCCAGCACCCCTCACGGTAACACTGAAGCTTTCTTT
V: TRBV11-2; J: TRBJ2-4; D: .; size: .; CDR3: CVSSLDGWGRDIQYF; DNA: TGTGTCAGCAGCCTAGATGGTTGGGGGCGCGACATTCAATACTTC
V: TRBV29-1; J: TRBJ2-5; D: .; size: .; CDR3: CSVELRGGTGETQYF; DNA: TGCAGCGTTGAACTCAGGGGGGGTACTGGAGAGACCCAGTACTTC
V: TRBV12-3/TRBV12-4; J: TRBJ2-3; D: TRBD2; size: large; CDR3: CASSDVGPGRAYTQYF; DNA: TGTGCCAGCAGTGACGTAGGGCCAGGGAGGGCCTATACGCAGTATTTT
V: TRBV7-9; J: TRBJ2-7; D: TRBD1; size: .; CDR3: CASSLGTGGTDEQYF; DNA: TGTGCCAGCAGCTTAGGGACAGGGGGTACGGACGAGCAGTACTTC
V: TRBV11-2; J: TRBJ2-1; D: .; size: .; CDR3: CASTPDGGYNEQLF; DNA: TGTGCCAGCACCCCCGATGGCGGCTACAATGAGCAGCTCTTC
V: TRBV11-3; J: TRBJ2-7; D: .; size: .; CDR3: CASSLERMGQDFYVQYF; DNA: TGTGCCAGCAGCTTAGAACGGATGGGGCAGGACTTCTACGTGCAGTACTTC
V: TRBV6-5; J: TRBJ1-5; D: .; size: .; CDR3: CASRGGEANPRGDTQHF; DNA: TGTGCCAGCAGAGGAGGAGAGGCCAACCCCCGGGGAGATACGCAGCATTTT
V: TRBV4-1; J: TRBJ2-6; D: .; size: .; CDR3: CASRQDSRGTGANVLTF; DNA: TGCGCCAGCAGGCAAGATAGTAGAGGGACTGGGGCCAACGTCCTGACTTTC
V: TRBV5-1; J: TRBJ2-3; D: .; size: .; CDR3: CASSLPRGGGITDMQYF; DNA: TGCGCCAGCAGCCTCCCCCGGGGTGGGGGAATCACAGATATGCAGTATTTT
V: TRBV6-5; J: TRBJ1-4; D: .; size: once; CDR3: CASCYSGYEKLFF; DNA: TGTGCCAGCTGTTACTCAGGGTATGAAAAACTGTTTTTC
V: TRBV20-1; J: TRBJ2-1; D: TRBD2; size: few; CDR3: CSAESASGRYTYNEQFF; DNA: TGCAGTGCCGAGTCCGCTAGCGGGAGGTACACCTACAATGAGCAGTTCTTC
V: TRBV7-9; J: TRBJ2-1; D: TRBD2; size: .; CDR3: CASSLGISGRTWQFF; DNA: TGTGCCAGCAGCTTAGGCATTAGCGGGAGAACATGGCAGTTCTTC
V: TRBV11-2; J: TRBJ2-1; D: TRBD1; size: .; CDR3: CVSSLTHGQGYRGEQSF; DNA: TGCGTCAGCAGCTTAACGCACGGACAGGGGTACAGGGGTGAGCAGTCCTTC
V: TRBV7-8; J: TRBJ2-3; D: .; size: .; CDR3: CASNLLPTGYTQYF; DNA: TGTGCCAGCAACTTACTTCCGACAGGCTATACGCAGTATTTT
V: TRBV5-6; J: TRBJ2-3; D: .; size: .; CDR3: CASSLCGATDTRYF; DNA: TGTGCCAGCAGCTTGTGTGGGGCCACAGATACGCGGTATTTT
V: TRBV5-1; J: TRBJ2-7; D: TRBD1; size: many; CDR3: CASSLGPGQGAYEQYF; DNA: TGCGCCAGCAGCTTGGGGCCGGGACAGGGGGCCTACGAGCAGTACTTC
V: TRBV29-1; J: TRBJ2-1; D: TRBD2; size: .; CDR3: CSVEETQSGINEQFF; DNA: TGCAGTGTTGAAGAAACCCAGAGCGGGATAAATGAGCAGTTCTTC
V: TRBV15; J: TRBJ1-3; D: .; size: .; CDR3: CATSHAGSSGNTIYF; DNA: TGTGCCACCAGCCACGCAGGGAGCTCTGGAAACACCATATATTTT
V: TRBV12-5; J: TRBJ2-2; D: .; size: .; CDR3: CASGQGKINTGELFF; DNA: TGTGCTAGTGGTCAGGGCAAAATTAACACCGGGGAGCTGTTTTTT
V: TRBV11-2; J: TRBJ1-2; D: .; size: .; CDR3: CASSLEGANGDGCTF; DNA: TGTGCCAGCAGCTTAGAGGGGGCCAATGGCGATGGCTGCACCTTC
V: TRBV6-6; J: TRBJ2-1; D: .; size: .; CDR3: CDSSPGVVEQFF; DNA: TGTGACAGCAGTCCCGGTGTAGTGGAGCAATTCTTC
V: TRBV6-5; J: TRBJ1-3; D: .; size: many; CDR3: CASRIDSSGNTIYF; DNA: TGTGCCAGCAGGATAGACAGCTCTGGAAACACCATATATTTT
V: TRBV29-1; J: TRBJ2-7; D: .; size: once; CDR3: CSVEDAKGTRLYEQYF; DNA: TGCAGCGTTGAAGATGCGAAAGGGACAAGACTTTACGAGCAGTACTTC
V: TRBV29-1; J: TRBJ1-1; D: .; size: many; CDR3: CSVWNTEAFF; DNA: TGCAGCGTGTGGAACACTGAAGCTTTCTTT
V: TRBV5-4; J: TRBJ2-1; D: TRBD2; size: many; CDR3: CASSLAGLAGGSSYNEQFF; DNA: TGTGCCAGCAGCTTGGCAGGACTAGCGGGAGGGAGCTCCTACAATGAGCAGTTCTTC
V: TRBV11-2; J: TRBJ2-4; D: .; size: .; CDR3: CTSSLDSWGRHIQYF; DNA: TGTACCAGCAGCTTAGATAGTTGGGGGCGCCACATTCAGTACTTC
V: TRBV28; J: TRBJ2-5; D: TRBD1; size: .; CDR3: CASTQWAGGAETQYF; DNA: TGTGCCAGCACTCAGTGGGCAGGGGGAGCGGAGACCCAGTACTTC